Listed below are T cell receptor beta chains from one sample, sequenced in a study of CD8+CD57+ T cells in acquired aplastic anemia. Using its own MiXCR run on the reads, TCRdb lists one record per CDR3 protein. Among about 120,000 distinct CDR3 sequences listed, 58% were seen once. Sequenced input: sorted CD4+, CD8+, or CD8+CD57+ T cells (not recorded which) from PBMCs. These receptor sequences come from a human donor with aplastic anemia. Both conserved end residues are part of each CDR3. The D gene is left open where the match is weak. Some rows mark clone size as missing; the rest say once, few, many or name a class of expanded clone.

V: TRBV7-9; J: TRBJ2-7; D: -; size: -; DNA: TGTGCCAGCAGTGAAGCGGGCCCCCTGGGCGAGCAGTACTTC; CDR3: CASSEAGPLGEQYF
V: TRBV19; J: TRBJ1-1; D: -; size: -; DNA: TGTGCCAGTAGTATTAGTTTTTGGAACACTGAAGCTTCCTTT; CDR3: CASSISFWNTEASF
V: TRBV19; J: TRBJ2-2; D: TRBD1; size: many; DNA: TGTGCCAGTAGTAGGGACAGGGGGACCGGGGAGCTGTTTTTT; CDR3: CASSRDRGTGELFF
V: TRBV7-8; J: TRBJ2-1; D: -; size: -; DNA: TGTGCCAGCAGCTTAGGGCGGACGGGGTACAATGAGCAGTTCTTC; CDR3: CASSLGRTGYNEQFF
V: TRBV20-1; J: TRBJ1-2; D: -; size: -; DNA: TGCAGTGCTAGAGTTCATGTTGAATGGGATGGCTACACCTTC; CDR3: CSARVHVEWDGYTF
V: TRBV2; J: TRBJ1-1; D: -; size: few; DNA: TGTGCCAGCAGTGCCCAGGGAACGGGCACTGAAGCTTTCTTT; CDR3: CASSAQGTGTEAFF
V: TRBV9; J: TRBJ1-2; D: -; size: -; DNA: TGTGCCAGCAGCGTAGCGGGCAGGGGAGGGGATGGCTACACCTTC; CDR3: CASSVAGRGGDGYTF
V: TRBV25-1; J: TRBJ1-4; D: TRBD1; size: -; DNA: TGTGCCAGCAGTGAAGACAGGGGGCTTGAAAAACTGTTTTTT; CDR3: CASSEDRGLEKLFF
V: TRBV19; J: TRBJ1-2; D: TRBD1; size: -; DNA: TGTGCCAGTAGTTTGGGACAGAGAGCAGTCTATGGCTACACCTTC; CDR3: CASSLGQRAVYGYTF
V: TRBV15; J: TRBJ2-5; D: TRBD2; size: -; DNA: TGTGCCACCAGCAGCGCTAGCGGGGGAGGAGAGACCCAGTACTTC; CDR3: CATSSASGGGETQYF
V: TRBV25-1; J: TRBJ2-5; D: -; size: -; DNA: TGTGCCAGCAGTGAGTTCCTTATGGGGGGCCTGACCAAAGAGACCCAGTACTTC; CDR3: CASSEFLMGGLTKETQYF
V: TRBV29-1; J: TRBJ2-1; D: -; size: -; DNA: TGCAGCGTTGAGATCCGCCCGGATGAGCAGTTCTTC; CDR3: CSVEIRPDEQFF
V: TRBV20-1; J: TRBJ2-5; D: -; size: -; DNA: TGCAGTGCTAGGGCAGCAGAGACCCAGTACTTC; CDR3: CSARAAETQYF
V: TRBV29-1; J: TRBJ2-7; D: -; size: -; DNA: TGCAGCGTTGGTACAGTCGACTCCTACGAGCAGTACTTC; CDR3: CSVGTVDSYEQYF
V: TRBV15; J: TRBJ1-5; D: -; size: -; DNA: TGTGCCACTTTGACAAAGGGGGATAGCAATCAGCCCCAGCATTTT; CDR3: CATLTKGDSNQPQHF
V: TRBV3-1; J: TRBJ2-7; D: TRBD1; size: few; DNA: TGTGCCAGCAGCCAGGATCAGGACAGGGTCTACGAGCAGTACTTC; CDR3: CASSQDQDRVYEQYF
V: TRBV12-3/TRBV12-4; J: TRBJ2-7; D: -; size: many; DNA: TGTGCCAGCAGTACCACAGGGATCTCCTACGAGCAGTACTTC; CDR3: CASSTTGISYEQYF
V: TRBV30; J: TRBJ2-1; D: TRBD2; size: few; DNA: TGTGCCTGGAGTGTAGAGCGGGAGGGGAATGAGCAGTTCTTC; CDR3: CAWSVEREGNEQFF
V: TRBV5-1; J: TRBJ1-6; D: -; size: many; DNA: TGCGCCAGCAGCTCAGGAGCAGGAAGCTCCTATAATTCACCCCTCCACTTT; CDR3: CASSSGAGSSYNSPLHF
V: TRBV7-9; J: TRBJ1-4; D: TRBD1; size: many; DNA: TGTGCCAGCAGCTCGGACAGGGGGGATGAAAAACTGTTTTTT; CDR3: CASSSDRGDEKLFF
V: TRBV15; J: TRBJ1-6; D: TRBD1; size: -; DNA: TGTGCCACCAGCATCGGACAGGGTCCTGGAAATTCACCCCTCCACTTT; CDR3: CATSIGQGPGNSPLHF
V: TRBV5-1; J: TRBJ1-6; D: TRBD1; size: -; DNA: TGCGCCAGCAGCTCCGGACAGGGGTATAATTCACCCCTCCACTTT; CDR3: CASSSGQGYNSPLHF
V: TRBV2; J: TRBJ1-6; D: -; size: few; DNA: TGTGCCAGCAGGTTATATAATTCACCCCTCCACTTT; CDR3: CASRLYNSPLHF
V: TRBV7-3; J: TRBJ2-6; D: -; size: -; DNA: TGTGCCAGCAGTCCGGGGTCGCGTGGGGCCAACGTCCTGACTTTC; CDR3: CASSPGSRGANVLTF
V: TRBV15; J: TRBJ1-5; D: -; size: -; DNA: TGTGCCACCAGCAGAAGGCAGGGAGGACTTAATTTT; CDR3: CATSRRQGGLNF
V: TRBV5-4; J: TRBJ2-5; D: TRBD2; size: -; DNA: TGTGCCAGCAGCTTGTCCTACACGGGGGGAGGGTCGTACCAAGAGACCCAGTACTTC; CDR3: CASSLSYTGGGSYQETQYF
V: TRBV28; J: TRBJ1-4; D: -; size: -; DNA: TGTGCCAGCAGTCCGCTCGGCCGGGCCGCAAATGAAAAACTGTTTTTT; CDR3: CASSPLGRAANEKLFF
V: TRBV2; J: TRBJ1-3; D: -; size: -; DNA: TGTGCCAGCAGTGCGGCAACCGGACGCGACACCATATATTTT; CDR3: CASSAATGRDTIYF
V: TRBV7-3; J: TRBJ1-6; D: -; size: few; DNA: TGTGCCAGCAGCGCCGGGACAAAATCACCCCTCCACTTT; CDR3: CASSAGTKSPLHF
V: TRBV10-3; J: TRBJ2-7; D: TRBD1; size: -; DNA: TGTGCCATCAGTGGGCCGGACAGGGGGCGGAACGAGCAGTACTTC; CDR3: CAISGPDRGRNEQYF
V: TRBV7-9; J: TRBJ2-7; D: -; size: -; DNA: TGTGCCAGCAGTCCCGGCAGGCTCAACTACGAGCAGTACTTC; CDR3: CASSPGRLNYEQYF
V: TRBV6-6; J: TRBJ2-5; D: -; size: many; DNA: TGTGCCAGCAGTTACACCGCGCCGGCCGGAGAGACCCAGTACTTC; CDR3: CASSYTAPAGETQYF
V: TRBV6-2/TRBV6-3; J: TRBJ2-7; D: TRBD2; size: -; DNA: TGTGCCAGCAGTTACTTGCGGGGGGCCCCCCCGGTCTACGAGCAGTACTTC; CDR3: CASSYLRGAPPVYEQYF
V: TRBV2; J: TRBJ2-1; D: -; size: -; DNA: TGTGCCAGCAGTGAAATGGGAACTTACAATGAGCAGTTCTTC; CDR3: CASSEMGTYNEQFF
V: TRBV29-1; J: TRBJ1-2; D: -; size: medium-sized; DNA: TGCAGCGTTGCCCGGGAGGGAGGCTACACCTTC; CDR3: CSVAREGGYTF
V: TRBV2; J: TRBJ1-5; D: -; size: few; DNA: TGTGCCAGCAGACCCCCCGGGACGAGCAATCAGCCCCAGCATTTT; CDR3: CASRPPGTSNQPQHF
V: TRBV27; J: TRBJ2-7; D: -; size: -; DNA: TGTGCCAGCAGTTTCGGGCTCCTCAGCGAGCAGTACTTC; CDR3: CASSFGLLSEQYF
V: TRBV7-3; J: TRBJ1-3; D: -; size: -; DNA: TGTGCCAGCAGTTCGGGGACCCTAAACACCATATATTTT; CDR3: CASSSGTLNTIYF
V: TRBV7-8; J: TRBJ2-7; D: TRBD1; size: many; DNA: TGTGCCAGCAGCTTCGGGACAGGGACCTACGAGCAGTACTTC; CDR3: CASSFGTGTYEQYF
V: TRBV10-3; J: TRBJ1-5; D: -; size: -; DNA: TGTGCCATCGGTAGCAATCAGCCCCAGCATTTT; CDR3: CAIGSNQPQHF
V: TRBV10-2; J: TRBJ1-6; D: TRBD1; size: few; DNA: TGCGCCAGCAGTGAGTCGGGACAGGGGGCTAACCTCCACTTT; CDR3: CASSESGQGANLHF
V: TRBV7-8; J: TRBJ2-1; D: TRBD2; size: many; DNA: TGTGCCAGCACCCGACTAGCGGGGCCGAATGAGCAGTTCTTC; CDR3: CASTRLAGPNEQFF
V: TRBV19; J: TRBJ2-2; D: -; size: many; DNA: TGTGCCAGTAGTATAACCCATCGTTCAGTGAGGGAGCTGTTTTTT; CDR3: CASSITHRSVRELFF
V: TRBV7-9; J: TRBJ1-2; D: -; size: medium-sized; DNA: TGTGCCAGCAGCTATCAGGGGGGCTACACCTTC; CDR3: CASSYQGGYTF
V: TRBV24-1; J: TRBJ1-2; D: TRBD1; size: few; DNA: TGTGCCACCAGTTTCTTCACAGGGGGCATTCTTGGCTACACCTTC; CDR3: CATSFFTGGILGYTF
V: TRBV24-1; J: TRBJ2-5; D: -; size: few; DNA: TGTGCCACCAGTGATGGAGGGACCCAGTACTTC; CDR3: CATSDGGTQYF
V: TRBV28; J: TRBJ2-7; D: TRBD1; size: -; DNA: TGCGCCAGCAGGGTAGGCGGGACAGGGGCCTACGAGCAGTACTTC; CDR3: CASRVGGTGAYEQYF
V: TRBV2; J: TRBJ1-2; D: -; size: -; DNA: TGTGCCAGCAGTGATCGGTGGCAGATCTATGGCTACACCTTC; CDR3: CASSDRWQIYGYTF
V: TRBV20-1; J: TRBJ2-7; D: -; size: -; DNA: TGCAGTGCAAAGGAAGGGGAGGACCACGAGCAGTACTTC; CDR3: CSAKEGEDHEQYF
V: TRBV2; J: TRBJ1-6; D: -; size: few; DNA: TGTGCCAGCAGTATTTTAACAGGAGTAAGTCCCCTCCACTTT; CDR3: CASSILTGVSPLHF
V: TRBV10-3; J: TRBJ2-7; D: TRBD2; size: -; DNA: TGTGCCATCAGTGATTTGTACCAGCGGGGCTACGAGCAGTACTTC; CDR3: CAISDLYQRGYEQYF
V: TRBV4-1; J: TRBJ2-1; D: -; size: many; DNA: TGCGCCAGCAGCCCGGGGGGCGGGAGCGGCAATGAGCAGTTCTTC; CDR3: CASSPGGGSGNEQFF